Included here is one T cell receptor (beta chain) sequence, with context. The antigen is not known. The table came from immunoSEQ multiplex PCR; TCRdb's copy has only in-frame clones and leaves some out. There are thousands of clones in the sample; approximately 94% occur only once, and less than 4.5% lies in the top ten. The length of the CDR3 is 20 residues. In germline, CDR1 is SGHVS, CDR2 FNYEAQ. V shed 1 base, J shed 4 bases, and the junction held 20 bases outside the gene matches. This entry is derived from a study of T cell clonotyping in hematopoietic cell transplantation. Overall study results and limits: At the given depth, recipient repertoires were over 97% de novo clonotypes.

The starting material was PBMCs, obtained 180 days after allogeneic stem cell transplant. This chain uses TRBV7-6 with TRBJ1-1; 8 bases agree with TRBD1. This clonotype was sampled from a female patient in her forties or fifties who had an allogeneic stem cell transplant from an unrelated donor, so the T cells may come from the graft donor. Some clones in this sample may be carry-over from other donors' samples. CDR3 loop: CASSLGPYGQRTGKGTEAFF. The CDR3 coding sequence is TGTGCCAGCAGCTTAGGACCCTACGGCCAACGGACAGGGAAGGGCACTGAAGCTTTCTTT.